What follows describes a single TCR beta chain. The data belong to a study of CD8 T cells in Susac syndrome. Random hexamers were used to reverse transcribe the RNA input (about 0.45 to 1 ug). The method of amplification for TCR beta CDR3 was immunoSEQ multiplex PCR, covering 54 Vbeta and 13 Jbeta. TCRdb ran MiXCR on the immunoSEQ multiplex PCR reads and lists one entry per CDR3 protein. This sample has about 180,000 distinct CDR3 sequences, with roughly 96% found just once. Germline values: CDR1 MGHDK, CDR2 SYGVNS. Between the trimmed V and J ends, which lost 7 bases and 5 bases, there was a span of 9 bases. This CDR3 is built from 11 residues.

The gene calls are TRBV25-1 and TRBJ2-7, with D hard to call. This TCR derives from a human donor with multiple sclerosis. Sequencing was carried out using CD8+ T cells from PBMCs. CDR3 protein: CASKTIHEQYF. The CDR3 DNA reads as TGTGCCAGCAAAACTATCCACGAGCAGTACTTC.